This note documents a single T cell receptor beta chain sequence. Its antigen is not known. Time point: week 47, end of study. The investigators gave 300 ug of mutant IDH1 20-mer peptide in each vaccine dose, together with topical imiquimod. Profiling relied on immunoSEQ multiplex PCR, and the TCRdb table lists in-frame clones only, not all of them. The sample carries 30,000 to 35,000 clones, around nine tenths recorded once. These data originate in a study of a mutant IDH1 vaccine in newly diagnosed glioma. Study information: In some groups vaccination began 4-6 weeks post-radiotherapy; others received it with temozolomide. Visits V12 and V13 fell at weeks 35 and 47, respectively.

General study findings and limits: Most patients, 90% to 95%, showed vaccine-induced immune responses. Pseudoprogression apparently tracked independently of changes in top peripheral T cell clonotypes.

The source was PBMCs, collected from a glioma patient whose treatment included an IDH1 peptide vaccine. The origin of this receptor is a man in his forties with glioma.

The CDR3 reads CASSLDGQGFSGANVLTF. The CDR3 DNA sequence: TGCGCCAGCAGCTTGGATGGACAGGGATTCTCTGGGGCCAACGTCCTGACTTTC. The V call is TRBV5-1, the J call TRBJ2-6; 8 nucleotides agree with TRBD1. The germline gives CDR1 SGHRS, CDR2 YFSETQ. The CDR3 totals 18 residues. The V segment lost 0 bases and the J segment 0 bases; nucleotides outside the gene matches: 5.